This T cell receptor beta chain was recovered during a study of blood T cell repertoires in COVID-19. Recruits, aged roughly 18 to 89 years, lived in about two dozen US areas. This CDR3 contains 17 residues. Trimming at V came to 4 bases and at J to 1 base, leaving 8 bases not matched to a gene. Germline loops: CDR1 ENHRY, CDR2 SYGVKD. Here immunoSEQ multiplex PCR was the method, and the copy in TCRdb shows in-frame clones only, minus some. In the table there are 250,000 to 400,000 clones, less than 85% of which are singletons. J is TRBJ2-2 and V is TRBV10-3; 8 bases align to TRBD1. Sequencing was carried out using PBMCs or T cells enriched from blood (not recorded which). The sequence came from a woman aged 30 to 39 who had been exposed to COVID-19. The CDR3 DNA follows: TGTGCCATCAGTGCATCTCATGGACAGGGGAACACCGGGGAGCTGTTTTTT. Protein product: CAISASHGQGNTGELFF.